The source of this T cell receptor (beta chain) is a study of metastatic and nonmetastatic thyroid tumors. Overall study: Both malignant and benign thyroid patients supplied peripheral blood and tumor or nodule tissue samples, across which the repertoires of these patients were then compared.

Findings and limits, study-wide: Reportedly, malignant thyroid tumors had significantly higher TCR beta diversity than benign nodules, in blood and tumor.

TCRdb re-clonotyped the PCR reads through MiXCR. Among about 39,000 clones, 9% to 14% were seen once, and the ten largest hold 9%. All patients were treatment-naive before thyroid surgery. This clone was detected only a few times. Its antigen remains unknown. A much larger clone is a single base away; this may be a read error. Germline CDR1 and CDR2: SNHLY and FYNNEI. The junction had 6 bases not matched to a gene; V was cut back by 3 bases and J by 3 bases. CDR3 length equals 15 residues. The origin of this receptor is a male donor with papillary thyroid cancer or a benign thyroid nodule (not recorded which). Some clones in this sample may be carry-over from other donors' samples. Sample: blood. The genes are TRBV2 and TRBJ2-7; 9 bases are a match to TRBD1. CDR3: CASSDTGGRFYEQYF. Here the CDR3 DNA reads TGTGCCAGCAGTGATACAGGGGGCAGGTTCTACGAGCAGTACTTC. Filled out from reference TRBV2 and TRBJ2-7, the complete variable domain reads EPEVTQTPSHQVTQMGQEVILRCVPISNHLYFYWYRQILGQKVEFLVSFYNNEISEKSEIFDDQFSVERPDGSNFTLKIRSTKLEDSAMYFCASSDTGGRFYEQYFGPGTRLTVT.